This TCR beta chain was sequenced during a study of PD-1 blockade in classical Hodgkin lymphoma (dated by TCRdb to the early 2020s). In terms of the full investigation: Nivolumab dosing was 3 mg/kg intravenously every 2 weeks, continuing until either disease progression or unacceptable toxicity. The study used CyTOF and TCR beta sequencing to define a peripheral blood immune signature of response to PD-1 blockade in classical Hodgkin lymphoma. The research as a whole found: The study covered only a single clinical trial cohort, and the causes of the repertoire differences, possibly disease activity or prior therapy, were still not defined. Lower diversity was observed in patients in whom nivolumab was started less than 1 year after ASCT, and these patients were excluded from later analyses so that confounding by immune reconstitution would be avoided. Baseline TCR diversity was reported to be lower in newly diagnosed patients than in healthy donors and to be lower still in relapsed/refractory patients. A significant rise by C4D1 was seen in CD4+ but not CD8+ TCR diversity (p=0.0027 vs p=0.16), with the rise being most apparent in complete responders (p=0.02). Trial patients with a complete response had baseline diversity similar to that of newly diagnosed patients, while partial responders and progressors had significantly lower diversity.

Measured from the cysteine to the phenylalanine, the CDR3 is 13 residues long. The sequence is cut down to CDR3 DNA, 39 bases in frame from base 1. Sequences SEHNR (CDR1) and FQNEAQ (CDR2) are obtained from the germline V gene (reference sequence). V loses 5 bases of germline sequence and J loses 3 bases, and the interval between the two ends is 10 bases. Genomic DNA was isolated using the Qiagen DNeasy kit from unsorted PBMCs as well as from negatively selected CD4+ and CD8+ fractions. Using primers that anneal to V and J segments, immunoSEQ multiplex PCR amplified the TCR beta CDR3 regions. A synthetic immune receptor repertoire was used to minimize amplification bias, and any remaining bias was removed computationally after sequencing. From the authors' description of their analysis: Repertoire diversity was quantified as the Shannon entropy index using custom Python scripts. The unsorted, CD4+ and CD8+ repertoires were each analyzed separately, with the exception of combined analyses, where CD4+ and CD8+ sequences were merged in silico. A clone was considered expanded if an increase in frequency of at least 2-fold after treatment relative to C1D1 was found, and a pseudocount of 0.5 was applied to clones undetected at baseline. Singleton clones were defined as clones with 0 or 1 copy at C1D1, and non-singleton clones were defined as clones with 2 or more copies. Clones expanded in unsorted samples were assigned a CD4+, CD8+ or unknown annotation through matching of protein sequences in sorted samples from the same patient. Wilcoxon tests on paired samples were used to test diversity changes from C1D1 to C4D1. TCRdb re-hosts the immuneACCESS table, in-frame sequences only. Its copies lack some clones; in the studies checked, an unresolved V gene accounts for under half of them, and the cause for the rest is not known. The V and J calls and the clone size are those of that table, but D and trimming were determined from the DNA. The sample table holds about 94,000 clones, of which roughly 89% were seen once. The top ten clones comprise around a tenth of the sample.

The sample's time point, from its label and the paper: cycle 2 day 1 (C2D1) of nivolumab. Every trial patient had relapsed after autologous stem cell transplantation, and cohorts A, B and C differed in prior brentuximab vedotin exposure. The trial cohort included 50 to 60 patients with relapsed/refractory classical Hodgkin lymphoma, and each patient had a best overall response of complete response, partial response or progressive disease. Trial patients were treated with single-agent nivolumab in the multi-cohort phase II CheckMate 205 trial. Best overall response was determined by an independent review committee according to the 2007 International Working Group response criteria. PBMCs from the trial were collected at three points: immediately before nivolumab initiation (C1D1), and during therapy at cycle 2 day 1 and cycle 4 day 1. Peripheral blood was collected in 8 mL Vacutainer Cell Preparation Tubes, from which PBMCs were isolated by centrifugation and then cryopreserved.

Details on this clone: It has no known antigen specificity. No much larger clone is present one base from it, and per-base qualities are unavailable.

This specimen consisted of peripheral blood mononuclear cells (PBMCs), obtained before the second cycle of nivolumab. The V and J segments used are TRBV7-9 and TRBJ2-5; the D segment is perhaps TRBD1 or TRBD2, each sharing 5 matched bases. This TCR was sampled from a human donor with classical Hodgkin lymphoma. CDR3 reads: CASSPGAEETQYF. The nucleotide sequence is given as TGTGCCAGCAGCCCCGGGGCCGAAGAGACCCAGTACTTC. Where the CDR3 stops, the reference TRBV7-9 and TRBJ2-5 genes take over; the full variable domain is DTGVSQNPRHKITKRGQNVTFRCDPISEHNRLYWYRQTLGQGPEFLTYFQNEAQLEKSRLLSDRFSAERPKGSFSTLEIQRTEQGDSAMYLCASSPGAEETQYFGPGTRLLVL.